This TCR beta chain was recovered during a study of blood T cell repertoires in COVID-19. Overall study context: PBMCs, B-cell-depleted T cells, or T cells provided the cDNA or gDNA that made up the material.

How the authors handled the data: Scientists estimated how many nucleated cells there were by amplifying reference gene primers. Profiled with immunoSEQ multiplex PCR; TCRdb holds only in-frame clones, not every one. V and J calls and clone size follow that table, whereas D and trimming were derived from the DNA. The sample consists of roughly 250,000 clones, around 84% of them appearing once. V shed 5 bases and J shed 0 bases, with 9 bases lying between them. Per the germline V gene, CDR1 is SNHLY and CDR2 is FYNNEI. The CDR3 spans 14 residues. Participant age was roughly 18 to 89 years, and participants resided in approximately 25 US areas. Either two negative PCRs, clearance, or symptom resolution qualified Cohort 3 donors as recovered.

The TCR sequence derives from a woman in her fifties or sixties who had recovered from COVID-19. Sequencing used PBMCs or T cells enriched from blood (not recorded which). The chain has TRBV2 and TRBJ2-3; TRBD2 might be the D (5 bases). The CDR3 nucleotides read TGTGCCAGCAGTCGTTTAGCGAGCACAGATACGCAGTATTTT. Protein sequence: CASSRLASTDTQYF.